This T cell receptor beta chain stems from a study of T cells expressing NK-cell markers. Study details: Repertoire data for TCR beta were derived from sorted T cells (CD3+CD56+NKG2C+, CD3+CD56+NKG2C- and CD3+CD56-NKG2C+). Study findings and constraints: The study left the HCMV specificity of expanded NKG2C+ T cell clones unresolved.

In regard to this clonotype: What it recognizes is unknown.

Production of TCR beta cDNA relied on 5'RACE template switching with UMIs. TCRdb re-called the 5' RACE reads; one entry per CDR3 protein, DNA not given. The sample table sets out more than 400,000 distinct CDR3 sequences. The CDR3 runs 14 residues. The rearrangement links TRBV12-3 or TRBV12-4 to TRBJ1-5; TCRdb gives TRBD1 as the D gene, but with no DNA this cannot be confirmed. Sequencing used blood T cells: a sorted CD56 or NKG2C T cell subset, CD4+ or CD8+ T cells, or bulk PBMC T cells (not recorded which). This clonotype originated in a woman aged 18-70 years in good health. CDR3 sequence: CASSPRDGYQPQHF.